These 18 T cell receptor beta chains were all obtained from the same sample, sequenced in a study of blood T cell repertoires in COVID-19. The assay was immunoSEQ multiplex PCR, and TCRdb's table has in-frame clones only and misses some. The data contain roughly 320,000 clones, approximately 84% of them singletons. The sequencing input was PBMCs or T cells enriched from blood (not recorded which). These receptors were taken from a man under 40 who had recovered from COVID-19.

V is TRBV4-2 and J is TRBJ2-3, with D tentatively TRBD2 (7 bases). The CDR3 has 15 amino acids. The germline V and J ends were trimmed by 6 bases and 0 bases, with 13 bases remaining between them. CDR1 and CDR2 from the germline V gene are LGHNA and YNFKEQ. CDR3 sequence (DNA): TGTGCCAGCAGTAGGGGGGGACTTAGCACAGATACGCAGTATTTT. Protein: CASSRGGLSTDTQYF.

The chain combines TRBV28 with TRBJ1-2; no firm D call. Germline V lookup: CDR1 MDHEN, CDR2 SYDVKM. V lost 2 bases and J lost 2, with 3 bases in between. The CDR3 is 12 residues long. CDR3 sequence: CASSLQNYGYTF. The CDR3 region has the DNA TGTGCCAGCAGTTTACAGAACTATGGCTACACCTTC.

The CDR3: CASSYRSPGQLSAQHF. The CDR3 nucleotides are TGTGCCAGCAGTTACAGGTCTCCGGGACAGTTATCAGCCCAGCATTTT. J is TRBJ1-5 and V is TRBV6-5; 7 bases map to TRBD1. The germline gives CDR1 MNHEY, CDR2 SVGAGI. The CDR3 has 16 amino acids. V trimming: 2 bases; J trimming: 11 bases; junction bases outside the gene matches: 15.

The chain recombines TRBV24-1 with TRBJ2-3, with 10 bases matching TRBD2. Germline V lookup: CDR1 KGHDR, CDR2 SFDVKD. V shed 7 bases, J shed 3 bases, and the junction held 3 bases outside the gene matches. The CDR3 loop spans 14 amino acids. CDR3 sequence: CATRSGGATDTQYF. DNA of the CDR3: TGTGCCACCAGAAGCGGGGGGGCGACAGATACGCAGTATTTT.

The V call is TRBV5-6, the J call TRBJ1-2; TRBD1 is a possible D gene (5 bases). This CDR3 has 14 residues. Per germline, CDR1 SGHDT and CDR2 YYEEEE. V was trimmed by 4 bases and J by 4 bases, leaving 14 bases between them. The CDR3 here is CASSEDWGGYGYTF. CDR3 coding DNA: TGTGCCAGCAGCGAGGACTGGGGGGGCTATGGCTACACCTTC.

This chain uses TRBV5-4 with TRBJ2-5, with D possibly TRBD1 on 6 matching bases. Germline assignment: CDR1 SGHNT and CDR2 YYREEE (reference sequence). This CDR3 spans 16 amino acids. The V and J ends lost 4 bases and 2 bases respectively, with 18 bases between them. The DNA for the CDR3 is TGTGCCAGCAGCCCAGATAGGACAGTGACACAAGAGACCCAGTACTTC. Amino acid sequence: CASSPDRTVTQETQYF. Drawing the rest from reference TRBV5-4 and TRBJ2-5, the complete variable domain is ETGVTQSPTHLIKTRGQQVTLRCSSQSGHNTVSWYQQALGQGPQFIFQYYREEENGRGNFPPRFSGLQFPNYSSELNVNALELDDSALYLCASSPDRTVTQETQYFGPGTRLLVL.

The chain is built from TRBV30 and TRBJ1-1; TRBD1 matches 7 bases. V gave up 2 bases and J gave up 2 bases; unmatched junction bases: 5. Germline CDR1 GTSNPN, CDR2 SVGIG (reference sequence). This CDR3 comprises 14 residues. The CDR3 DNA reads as TGTGCCTGGAGTCCCGGACAGGTAAACACTGAAGCTTTCTTT. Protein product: CAWSPGQVNTEAFF.

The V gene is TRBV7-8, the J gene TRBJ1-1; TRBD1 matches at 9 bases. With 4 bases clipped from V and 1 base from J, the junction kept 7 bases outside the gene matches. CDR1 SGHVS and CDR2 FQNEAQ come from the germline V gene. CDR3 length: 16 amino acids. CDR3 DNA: TGTGCCAGCAGCTCTCACCCGGGACAGGGGAACACTGAAGCTTTCTTT. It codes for CASSSHPGQGNTEAFF.

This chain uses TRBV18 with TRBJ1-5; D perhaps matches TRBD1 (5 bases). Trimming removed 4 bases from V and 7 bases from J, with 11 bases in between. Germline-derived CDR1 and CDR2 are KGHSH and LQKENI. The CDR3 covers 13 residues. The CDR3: CASSRRQSQPQHF. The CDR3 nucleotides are TGTGCCAGCTCACGGAGACAGAGCCAGCCCCAGCATTTT.

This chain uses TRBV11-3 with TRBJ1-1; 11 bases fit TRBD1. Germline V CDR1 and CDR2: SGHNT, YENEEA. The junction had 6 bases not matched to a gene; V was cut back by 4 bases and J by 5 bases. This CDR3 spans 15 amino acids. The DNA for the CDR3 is TGTGCCAGCAGCTCGATGGACAGGGGGCGGACTGAAGCTTTCTTT. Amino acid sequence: CASSSMDRGRTEAFF.

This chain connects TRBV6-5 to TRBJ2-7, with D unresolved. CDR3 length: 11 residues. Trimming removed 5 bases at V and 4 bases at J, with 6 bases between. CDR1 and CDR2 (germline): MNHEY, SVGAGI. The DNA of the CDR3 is TGTGCCAGCAGTCATAGTTACGAGCAGTACTTC. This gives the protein CASSHSYEQYF.

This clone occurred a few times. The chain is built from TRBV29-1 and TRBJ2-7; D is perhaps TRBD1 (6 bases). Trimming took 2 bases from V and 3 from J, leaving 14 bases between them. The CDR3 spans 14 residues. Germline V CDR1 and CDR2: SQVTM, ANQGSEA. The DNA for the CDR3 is TGCAGCGTTGAATTTGTCGGCAGGGGCTACGAGCAGTACTTC. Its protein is CSVEFVGRGYEQYF.

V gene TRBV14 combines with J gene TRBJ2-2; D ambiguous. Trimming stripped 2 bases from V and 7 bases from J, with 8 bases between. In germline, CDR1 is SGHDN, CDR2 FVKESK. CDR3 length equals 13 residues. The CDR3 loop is CASSQIVGGELFF. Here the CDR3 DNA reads TGTGCCAGCAGCCAAATAGTTGGCGGGGAGCTGTTTTTT. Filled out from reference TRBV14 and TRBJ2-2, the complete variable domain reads EAGVTQFPSHSVIEKGQTVTLRCDPISGHDNLYWYRRVMGKEIKFLLHFVKESKQDESGMPNNRFLAERTGGTYSTLKVQPAELEDSGVYFCASSQIVGGELFFGEGSRLTVL.

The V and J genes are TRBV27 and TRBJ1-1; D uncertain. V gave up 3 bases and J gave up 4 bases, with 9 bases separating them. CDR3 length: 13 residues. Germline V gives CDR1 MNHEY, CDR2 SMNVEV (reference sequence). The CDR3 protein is CASSLNSGTEAFF. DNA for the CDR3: TGTGCCAGCAGTTTGAACTCAGGCACTGAAGCTTTCTTT.

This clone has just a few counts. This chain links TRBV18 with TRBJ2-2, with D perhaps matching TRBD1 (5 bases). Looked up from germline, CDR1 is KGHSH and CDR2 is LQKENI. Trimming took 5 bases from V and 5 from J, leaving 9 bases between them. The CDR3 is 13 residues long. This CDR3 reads CASSEDSTGELFF. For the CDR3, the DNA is TGTGCCAGCTCAGAAGACAGTACCGGGGAGCTGTTTTTT.

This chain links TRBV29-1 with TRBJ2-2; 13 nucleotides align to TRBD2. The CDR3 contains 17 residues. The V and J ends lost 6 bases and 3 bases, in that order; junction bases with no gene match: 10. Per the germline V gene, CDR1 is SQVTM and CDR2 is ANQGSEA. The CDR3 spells CSVTVGLAGADTGELFF. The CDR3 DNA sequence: TGCAGCGTCACCGTTGGACTAGCGGGAGCCGACACCGGGGAGCTGTTTTTT.

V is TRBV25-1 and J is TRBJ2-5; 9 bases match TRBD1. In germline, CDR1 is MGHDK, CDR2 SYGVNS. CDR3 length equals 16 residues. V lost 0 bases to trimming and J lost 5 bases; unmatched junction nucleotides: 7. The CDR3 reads CASSEYIGTGIETQYF. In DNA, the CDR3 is TGTGCCAGCAGTGAATATATAGGGACAGGGATCGAGACCCAGTACTTC.

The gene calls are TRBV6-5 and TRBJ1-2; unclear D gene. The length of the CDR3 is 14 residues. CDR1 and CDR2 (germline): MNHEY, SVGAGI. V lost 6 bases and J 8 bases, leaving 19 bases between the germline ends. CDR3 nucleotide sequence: TGTGCCAGCAGCTCAGGACTTCCGATGGGGGGCTACACCTTC. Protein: CASSSGLPMGGYTF.